This TCR beta chain derives from a study of T cells in women clearing cervical HPV infection. Study-level information: Controls' single incident HPV16 infection cleared within 12 months without precancer. The study, taken as a whole, reports: Richness plus V gene abundances separated cases from controls with AUC about 0.8.

Each participant carried one incident cervical HPV16 infection only. Turning to this clone: No antigen is known for it. The DNA ends 3 residues before the CDR3 does, and the rest of the CDR3 is filled in from the germline J gene.

Genomic DNA, averaging 1200 ng per sample, yielded TCR beta CDR3 via immunoSEQ. The data were produced by immunoSEQ multiplex PCR, yet TCRdb's version contains in-frame clones alone and is incomplete. Its clone listing holds around 25,000 clones. Germline V CDR1 and CDR2: MGHRA, YSYEKL. This CDR3 has 13 amino acids. The junction had 4 bases not matched to a gene; V was cut back by 10 bases and J by 0 bases. This clonotype was sampled from a woman between 18 and 70 years old with a cervical HPV16 infection that either progressed to CIN3+ or cleared (not recorded which). Sequenced sample: blood buffy coat. This chain links TRBV4-1 with TRBJ2-3; 7 bases match TRBD2. CDR3 amino acids: CATGGSSTDTQYF. The part of the CDR3 DNA that was read is TGCGCCACCGGGGGGAGCAGCACAGATACG.